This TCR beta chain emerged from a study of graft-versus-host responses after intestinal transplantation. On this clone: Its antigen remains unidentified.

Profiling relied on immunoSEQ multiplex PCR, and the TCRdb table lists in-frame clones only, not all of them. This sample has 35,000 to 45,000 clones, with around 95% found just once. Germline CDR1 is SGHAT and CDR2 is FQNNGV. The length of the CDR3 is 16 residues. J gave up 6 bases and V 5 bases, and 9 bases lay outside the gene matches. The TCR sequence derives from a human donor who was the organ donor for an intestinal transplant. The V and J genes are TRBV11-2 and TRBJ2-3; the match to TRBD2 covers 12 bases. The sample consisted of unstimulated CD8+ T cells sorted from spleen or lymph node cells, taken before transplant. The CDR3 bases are TGTGCCAGCAGCCCACTAGCGGGGGGTTCGTTCGATACGCAGTATTTT. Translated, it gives CASSPLAGGSFDTQYF.